Below are 15 T cell receptor beta chains sequenced from a single sample in a study of blood T cell repertoires in COVID-19. Only in-frame clones appear in the TCRdb table, and some are missing; sequencing was by immunoSEQ multiplex PCR. This table has fewer than 250,000 clones, 86% appearing once. The sequenced material came from peripheral blood. These receptors came from a woman aged 55 to 70 who had recovered from COVID-19.

This rearrangement joins TRBV10-2 to TRBJ2-5, with 7 positions matching TRBD1. The CDR3 has 15 residues. V shed 3 bases and J 2 bases; nucleotides not matched to a gene: 6. Germline V gene lookup returns CDR1 WSHSY and CDR2 SAAADI. The CDR3 sequence: CASSEPGTVQETQYF. As DNA, the CDR3 is TGCGCCAGCAGTGAACCCGGGACAGTTCAAGAGACCCAGTACTTC.

This clone was seen ten or more times. The chain uses TRBV27 and TRBJ2-2, with TRBD1 identical over 7 bases. CDR1 and CDR2 from the germline V gene are MNHEY and SMNVEV (reference sequence). The ends lost 5 bases at V and 6 bases at J; junction bases unmatched: 9. The CDR3 extends over 15 amino acids. As DNA, the CDR3 is TGTGCCAGCAGTCCACAGGGGTTCGGGGCCGGGGAGCTGTTTTTT. It yields the protein CASSPQGFGAGELFF.

V and J are TRBV19 and TRBJ1-3; weak D call: TRBD1 (5 bases). Germline V gives CDR1 LNHDA, CDR2 SQIVND (reference sequence). The V and J ends lost 6 bases and 0 bases respectively, with 18 bases between them. The CDR3 length is 17 residues. CDR3 bases: TGTGCCAGTAGCTCTACAAGCAGGGCGATCTCTGGAAACACCATATATTTT. As protein: CASSSTSRAISGNTIYF.

This chain links TRBV6-2 or TRBV6-3 with TRBJ1-6, with 8 bases aligning to TRBD1. This CDR3 has 14 residues. CDR1 and CDR2 from the germline V gene are MNHEY and SVGEGT. After removal of 4 bases from V and 9 bases from J, the junction contained 5 bases not matched to a gene. The CDR3 loop reads CASSSGQGGSPLHF. CDR3 sequence (DNA): TGTGCCAGCAGTTCCGGACAGGGAGGTTCACCCCTCCACTTT.

The chain carries TRBV9 and TRBJ1-3; 7 bases match TRBD1. The junction had 10 bases not matched to a gene; V was cut back by 4 bases and J by 6 bases. This CDR3 comprises 15 residues. Looked up from germline, CDR1 is SGDLS and CDR2 is YYNGEE. The DNA for the CDR3 is TGTGCCAGCAGCCGAATTGAAGGGGGCTTAAACACCATATATTTT. Translated: CASSRIEGGLNTIYF.

Written as DNA, the CDR3 is TGCGCCAGCAGCTTGGATGGTCCAGGGCTCCAAGAGACCCAGTACTTC. Protein product: CASSLDGPGLQETQYF. V gene TRBV5-1 combines with J gene TRBJ2-5, with D perhaps TRBD1 (5 bases). The V gene lost 0 bases and the J gene lost 1 base, with 13 bases spanning the gap. Germline CDR1 reads SGHRS; CDR2 reads YFSETQ. This CDR3 region has 16 residues.

The J gene is TRBJ2-7, the V gene TRBV5-1; D may be TRBD2 (6 bases). Germline values: CDR1 SGHRS, CDR2 YFSETQ. This CDR3 has 15 amino acids. V was clipped by 4 bases and J by 7 bases, with 21 bases between them. The CDR3 nucleotides read TGCGCCAGCAGCCCGAGCGGGCCGCACCGCGGAGAGCAGTACTTC. The encoded protein is CASSPSGPHRGEQYF. The complete variable domain, with remaining parts taken from reference TRBV5-1 and TRBJ2-7, reads KAGVTQTPRYLIKTRGQQVTLSCSPISGHRSVSWYQQTPGQGLQFLFEYFSETQRNKGNFPGRFSGRQFSNSRSEMNVSTLELGDSALYLCASSPSGPHRGEQYFGPGTRLTVT.

The chain joins TRBV5-1 to TRBJ2-7, with 7 bases fitting TRBD1. Germline V gene data show CDR1 as SGHRS and CDR2 as YFSETQ. CDR3 length: 16 amino acids. J lost 3 bases, V lost 1 base, and 10 bases had no gene match. The CDR3 nucleotides read TGCGCCAGCAGCTTGCCACGCGACAGGGAGAGCTACGAGCAGTACTTC. The encoded protein is CASSLPRDRESYEQYF.

V and J are TRBV7-2 and TRBJ2-5, with D uncertain. CDR1 and CDR2 from the germline V gene are SGHTA and FQGNSA. The V and J ends lost 5 bases and 7 bases respectively, with 20 bases between them. This CDR3 region has 15 residues. CDR3 sequence reads: CASSALTALSWTQYF. The CDR3 DNA sequence: TGTGCCAGCAGCGCCCTGACTGCCCTCTCATGGACCCAGTACTTC. Variable domain in full (rest from reference TRBV7-2 and TRBJ2-5): GAGVSQSPSNKVTEKGKDVELRCDPISGHTALYWYRQSLGQGLEFLIYFQGNSAPDKSGLPSDRFSAERTGGSVSTLTIQRTQQEDSAVYLCASSALTALSWTQYFGPGTRLLVL.

This rearrangement joins TRBV5-5 to TRBJ2-7; 10 bases match TRBD2. The germline V gene encodes CDR1 SGHKS and CDR2 YYEKEE (reference sequence). This CDR3 contains 15 residues. The V gene end was trimmed by 4 bases and the J gene end by 2 bases; junction bases not matched to a gene: 6. The CDR3 region is CASSTSLAGAYEQYF. For the CDR3, the DNA is TGTGCCAGCAGCACATCGCTAGCGGGGGCCTACGAGCAGTACTTC.

This chain connects TRBV7-2 to TRBJ1-1; D remains ambiguous. Germline CDR1 SGHTA, CDR2 FQGNSA. This CDR3 contains 12 residues. Trimming stripped 3 bases from V and 11 bases from J, with 13 bases between. CDR3 region: CASSLESRRAFF. The CDR3 bases are TGTGCCAGCAGCTTGGAGTCCAGGAGGGCTTTCTTT. The entire variable domain, with the rest obtained from reference TRBV7-2 and TRBJ1-1, is as follows: GAGVSQSPSNKVTEKGKDVELRCDPISGHTALYWYRQSLGQGLEFLIYFQGNSAPDKSGLPSDRFSAERTGGSVSTLTIQRTQQEDSAVYLCASSLESRRAFFGQGTRLTVV.

The chain carries TRBV10-1 and TRBJ1-2; 7 nucleotides line up with TRBD1. Germline CDR1 is WNHNN and CDR2 is SYGVQD (reference sequence). This CDR3 has 13 amino acids. The trim removed 6 bases at V and 4 bases at J, leaving 5 bases unmatched. The CDR3 DNA reads TGCGCCAGCAGAGGACAGGCCATCTATGGCTACACCTTC. Protein product: CASRGQAIYGYTF.

V and J are TRBV5-1 and TRBJ2-3; 7 bases align to TRBD1. V lost 4 bases and J lost 3; bases outside the gene matches: 5. The CDR3 spans 14 residues. Looked up from germline, CDR1 is SGHRS and CDR2 is YFSETQ. The CDR3 nucleotides read TGCGCCAGCAGCCCCGGGACAGCAACAGATACGCAGTATTTT. Protein sequence: CASSPGTATDTQYF.

This rearrangement joins TRBV11-2 to TRBJ1-2; D perhaps matches TRBD1 (6 bases). In germline, CDR1 is SGHAT, CDR2 FQNNGV. The CDR3 consists of 15 residues. The V gene lost 0 bases and the J gene lost 3 bases, with 11 bases spanning the gap. Written as DNA, the CDR3 is TGTGCCAGCAGCTTAGATCAGGGGACCCACTATGGCTACACCTTC. It encodes CASSLDQGTHYGYTF.

The J gene is TRBJ2-7, the V gene TRBV9; TRBD1 aligns across 10 bases. The CDR3 totals 15 residues. Per germline, CDR1 SGDLS and CDR2 YYNGEE. V dropped 4 bases and J dropped 4; count of bases not matched to a gene: 8. CDR3 DNA sequence: TGTGCCAGCAGCCGGACGACAGGGGGCGGATACGAGCAGTACTTC. Translated, it gives CASSRTTGGGYEQYF.